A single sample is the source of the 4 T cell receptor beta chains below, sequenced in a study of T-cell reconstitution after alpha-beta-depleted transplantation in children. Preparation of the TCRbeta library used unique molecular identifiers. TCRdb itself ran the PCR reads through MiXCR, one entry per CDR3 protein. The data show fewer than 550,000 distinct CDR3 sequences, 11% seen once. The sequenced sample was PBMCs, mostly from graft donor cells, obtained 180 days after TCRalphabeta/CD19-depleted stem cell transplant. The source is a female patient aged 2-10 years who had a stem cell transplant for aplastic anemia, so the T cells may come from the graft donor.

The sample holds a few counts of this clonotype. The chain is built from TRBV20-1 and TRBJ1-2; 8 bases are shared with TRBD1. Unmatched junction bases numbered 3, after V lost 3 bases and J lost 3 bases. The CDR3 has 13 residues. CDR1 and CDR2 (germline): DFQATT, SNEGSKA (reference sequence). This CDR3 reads CSARTGAHYGYTF. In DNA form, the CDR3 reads TGCAGTGCTAGGACAGGGGCGCACTATGGCTACACCTTC.

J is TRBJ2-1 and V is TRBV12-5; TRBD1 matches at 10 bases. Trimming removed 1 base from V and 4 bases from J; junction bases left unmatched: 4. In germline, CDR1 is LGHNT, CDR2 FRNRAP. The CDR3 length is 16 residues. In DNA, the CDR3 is TGTGCTAGTGGTTTGGAGGGACAGGGGTTTTACAATGAGCAGTTCTTC. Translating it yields CASGLEGQGFYNEQFF.

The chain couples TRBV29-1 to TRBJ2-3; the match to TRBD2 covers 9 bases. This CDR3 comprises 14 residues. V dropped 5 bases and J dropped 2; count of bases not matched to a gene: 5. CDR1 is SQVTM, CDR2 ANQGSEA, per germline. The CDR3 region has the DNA TGCAGCGTTATACTAGCGGGCCTCACAGATACGCAGTATTTT. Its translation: CSVILAGLTDTQYF.

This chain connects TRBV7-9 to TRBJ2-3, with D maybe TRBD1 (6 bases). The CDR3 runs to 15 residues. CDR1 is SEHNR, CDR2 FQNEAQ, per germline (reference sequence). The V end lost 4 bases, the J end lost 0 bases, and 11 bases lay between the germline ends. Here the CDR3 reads CASSSWTASTDTQYF. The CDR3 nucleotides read TGTGCCAGCAGCTCCTGGACAGCTAGCACAGATACGCAGTATTTT.